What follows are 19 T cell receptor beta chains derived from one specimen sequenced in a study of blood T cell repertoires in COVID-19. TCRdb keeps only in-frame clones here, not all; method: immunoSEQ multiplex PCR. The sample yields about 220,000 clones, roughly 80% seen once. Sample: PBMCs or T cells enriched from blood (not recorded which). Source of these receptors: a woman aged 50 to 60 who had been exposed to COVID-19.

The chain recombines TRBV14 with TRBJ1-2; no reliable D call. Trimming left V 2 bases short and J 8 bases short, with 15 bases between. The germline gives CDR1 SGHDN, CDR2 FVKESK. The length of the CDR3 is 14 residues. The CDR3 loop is CASSQMRDPGGYTF. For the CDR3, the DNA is TGTGCCAGCAGCCAAATGAGAGACCCCGGGGGCTACACCTTC.

In DNA form, the CDR3 reads TGTGCCAGCAGCAAGGGACTAGCAGAGGAGACCCAGTACTTC. As protein: CASSKGLAEETQYF. The rearrangement links TRBV7-9 to TRBJ2-5, with 9 nucleotides matching TRBD2. Germline V gene sequence: CDR1 SEHNR, CDR2 FQNEAQ (reference sequence). Trimming took 5 bases from V and 5 from J; bases not matched to a gene: 6. CDR3 length: 14 residues. Complete variable domain (other parts from reference TRBV7-9 and TRBJ2-5): DTGVSQNPRHKITKRGQNVTFRCDPISEHNRLYWYRQTLGQGPEFLTYFQNEAQLEKSRLLSDRFSAERPKGSFSTLEIQRTEQGDSAMYLCASSKGLAEETQYFGPGTRLLVL.

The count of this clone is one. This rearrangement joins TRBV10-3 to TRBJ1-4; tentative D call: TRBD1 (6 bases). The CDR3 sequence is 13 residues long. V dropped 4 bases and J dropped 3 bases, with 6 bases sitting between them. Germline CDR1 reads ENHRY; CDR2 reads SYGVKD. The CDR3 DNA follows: TGTGCCATCAGTGGGACAGCTAATGAAAAACTGTTTTTT. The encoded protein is CAISGTANEKLFF.

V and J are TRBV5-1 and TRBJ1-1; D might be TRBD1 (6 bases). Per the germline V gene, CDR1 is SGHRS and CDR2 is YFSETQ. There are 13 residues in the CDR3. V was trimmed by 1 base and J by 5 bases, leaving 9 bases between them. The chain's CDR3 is CASSLTGLTEAFF. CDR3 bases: TGCGCCAGCAGCTTGACAGGGCTAACTGAAGCTTTCTTT.

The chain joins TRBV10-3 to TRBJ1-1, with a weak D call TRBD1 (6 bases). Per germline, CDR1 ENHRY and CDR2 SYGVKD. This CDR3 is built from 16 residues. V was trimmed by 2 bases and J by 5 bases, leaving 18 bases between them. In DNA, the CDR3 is TGTGCCATCAGTGAGGGAGATAACGGGGGGCATACTGAAGCTTTCTTT. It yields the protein CAISEGDNGGHTEAFF.

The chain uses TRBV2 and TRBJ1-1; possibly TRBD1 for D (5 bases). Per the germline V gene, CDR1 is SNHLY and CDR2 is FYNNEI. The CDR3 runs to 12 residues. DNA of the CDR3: TGTGCAGAAGGGGCAGGGAACACTGAAGCTTTCTTT. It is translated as CAEGAGNTEAFF.

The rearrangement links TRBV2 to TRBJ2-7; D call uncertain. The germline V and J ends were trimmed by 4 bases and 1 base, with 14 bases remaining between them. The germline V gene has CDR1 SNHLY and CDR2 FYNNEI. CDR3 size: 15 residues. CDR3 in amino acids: CASSVEPSPSYEQYF. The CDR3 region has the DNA TGTGCCAGCAGTGTCGAGCCCTCCCCGTCCTACGAGCAGTACTTC.

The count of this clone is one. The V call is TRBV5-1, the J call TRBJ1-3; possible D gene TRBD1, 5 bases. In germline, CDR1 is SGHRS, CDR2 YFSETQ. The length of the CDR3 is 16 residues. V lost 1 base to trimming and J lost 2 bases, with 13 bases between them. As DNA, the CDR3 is TGCGCCAGCAGCTTGCACCCCCAGGGTACTGGAAACACCATATATTTT. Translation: CASSLHPQGTGNTIYF. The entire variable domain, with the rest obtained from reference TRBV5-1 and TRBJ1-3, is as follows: KAGVTQTPRYLIKTRGQQVTLSCSPISGHRSVSWYQQTPGQGLQFLFEYFSETQRNKGNFPGRFSGRQFSNSRSEMNVSTLELGDSALYLCASSLHPQGTGNTIYFGEGSWLTVV.

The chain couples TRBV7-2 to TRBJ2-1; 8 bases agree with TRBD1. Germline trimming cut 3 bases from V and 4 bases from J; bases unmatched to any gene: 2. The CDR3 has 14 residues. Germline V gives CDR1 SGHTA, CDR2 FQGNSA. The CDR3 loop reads CASSFRTGYNEQFF. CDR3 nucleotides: TGTGCCAGCAGCTTCCGGACAGGGTACAATGAGCAGTTCTTC.

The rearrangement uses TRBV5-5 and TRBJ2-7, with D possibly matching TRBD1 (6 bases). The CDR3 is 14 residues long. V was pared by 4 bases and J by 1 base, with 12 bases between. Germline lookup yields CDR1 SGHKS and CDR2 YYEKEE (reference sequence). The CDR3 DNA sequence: TGTGCCAGCAGCCTGGGACAAATTTCCTACGAGCAGTACTTC. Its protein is CASSLGQISYEQYF.

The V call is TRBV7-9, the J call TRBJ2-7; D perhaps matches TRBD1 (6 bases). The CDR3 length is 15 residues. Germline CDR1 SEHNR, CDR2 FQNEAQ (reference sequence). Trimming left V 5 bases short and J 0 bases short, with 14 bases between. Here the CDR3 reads CASSLTGISSYEQYF. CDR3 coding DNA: TGTGCCAGCAGCCTCACAGGGATTAGCTCCTACGAGCAGTACTTC.

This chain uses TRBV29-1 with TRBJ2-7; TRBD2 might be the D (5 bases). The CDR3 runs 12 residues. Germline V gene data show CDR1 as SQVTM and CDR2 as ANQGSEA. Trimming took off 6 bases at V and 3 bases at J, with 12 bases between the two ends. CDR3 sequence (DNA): TGCAGCGTATTGGACGGAGGCTACGAGCAGTACTTC. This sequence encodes CSVLDGGYEQYF.

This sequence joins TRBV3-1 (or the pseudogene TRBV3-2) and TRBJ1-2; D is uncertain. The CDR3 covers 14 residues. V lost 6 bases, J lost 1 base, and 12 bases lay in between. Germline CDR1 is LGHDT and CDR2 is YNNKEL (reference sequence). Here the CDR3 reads CASSSSAHNYGYTF. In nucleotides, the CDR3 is TGTGCCAGCAGTAGTAGTGCTCATAACTATGGCTACACCTTC.

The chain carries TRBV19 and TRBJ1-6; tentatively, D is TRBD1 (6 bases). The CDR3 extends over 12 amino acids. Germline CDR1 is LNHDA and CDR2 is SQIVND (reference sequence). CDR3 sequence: CRRGRGNSPLHF. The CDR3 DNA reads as TGTCGCAGGGGCAGAGGGAATTCACCCCTCCACTTT.

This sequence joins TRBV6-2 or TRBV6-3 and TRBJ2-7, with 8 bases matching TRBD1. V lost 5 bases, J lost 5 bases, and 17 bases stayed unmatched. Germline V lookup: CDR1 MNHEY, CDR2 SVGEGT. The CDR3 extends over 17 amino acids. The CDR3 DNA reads TGTGCCAGCAGTCCCCAAGCCCTCGGACAGGGTGTTAACGAGCAGTACTTC. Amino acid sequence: CASSPQALGQGVNEQYF.

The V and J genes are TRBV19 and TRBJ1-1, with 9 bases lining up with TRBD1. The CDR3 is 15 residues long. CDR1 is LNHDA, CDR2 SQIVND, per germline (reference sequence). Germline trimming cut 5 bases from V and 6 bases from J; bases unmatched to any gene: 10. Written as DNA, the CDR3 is TGTGCCAGTAGTCCCGGGACAGGGATGTGGGCTGAAGCTTTCTTT. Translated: CASSPGTGMWAEAFF.

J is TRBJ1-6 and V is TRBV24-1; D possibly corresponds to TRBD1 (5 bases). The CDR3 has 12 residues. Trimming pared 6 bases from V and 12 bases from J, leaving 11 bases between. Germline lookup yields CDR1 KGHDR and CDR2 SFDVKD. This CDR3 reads CATSYPGGPLHF. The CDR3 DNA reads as TGTGCCACCAGTTACCCCGGGGGACCCCTCCACTTT.

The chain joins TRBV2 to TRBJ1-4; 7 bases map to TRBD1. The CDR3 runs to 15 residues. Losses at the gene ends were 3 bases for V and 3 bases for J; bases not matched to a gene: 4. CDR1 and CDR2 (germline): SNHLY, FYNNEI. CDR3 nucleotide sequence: TGTGCCAGCAGTGAGACCGGGACAGCTAATGAAAAACTGTTTTTT. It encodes CASSETGTANEKLFF.

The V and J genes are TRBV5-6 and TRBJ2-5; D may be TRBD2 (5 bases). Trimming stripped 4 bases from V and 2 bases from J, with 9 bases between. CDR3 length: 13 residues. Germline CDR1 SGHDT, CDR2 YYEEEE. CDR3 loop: CASSPPGQETQYF. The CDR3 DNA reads TGTGCCAGCAGCCCACCGGGGCAAGAGACCCAGTACTTC.